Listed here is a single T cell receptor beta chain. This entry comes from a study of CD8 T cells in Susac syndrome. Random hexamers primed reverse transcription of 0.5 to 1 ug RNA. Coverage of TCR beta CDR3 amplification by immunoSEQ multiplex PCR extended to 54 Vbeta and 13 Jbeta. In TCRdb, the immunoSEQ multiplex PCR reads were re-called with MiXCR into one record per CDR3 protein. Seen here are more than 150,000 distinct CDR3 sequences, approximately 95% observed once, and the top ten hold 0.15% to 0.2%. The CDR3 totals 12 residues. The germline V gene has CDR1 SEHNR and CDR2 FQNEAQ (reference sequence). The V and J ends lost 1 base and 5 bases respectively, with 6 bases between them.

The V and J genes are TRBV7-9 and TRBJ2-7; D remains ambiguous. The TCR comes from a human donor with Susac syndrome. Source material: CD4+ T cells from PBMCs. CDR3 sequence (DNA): TGTGCCAGCAGCTTAGACAAGGACGAGCAGTACTTC. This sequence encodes CASSLDKDEQYF.